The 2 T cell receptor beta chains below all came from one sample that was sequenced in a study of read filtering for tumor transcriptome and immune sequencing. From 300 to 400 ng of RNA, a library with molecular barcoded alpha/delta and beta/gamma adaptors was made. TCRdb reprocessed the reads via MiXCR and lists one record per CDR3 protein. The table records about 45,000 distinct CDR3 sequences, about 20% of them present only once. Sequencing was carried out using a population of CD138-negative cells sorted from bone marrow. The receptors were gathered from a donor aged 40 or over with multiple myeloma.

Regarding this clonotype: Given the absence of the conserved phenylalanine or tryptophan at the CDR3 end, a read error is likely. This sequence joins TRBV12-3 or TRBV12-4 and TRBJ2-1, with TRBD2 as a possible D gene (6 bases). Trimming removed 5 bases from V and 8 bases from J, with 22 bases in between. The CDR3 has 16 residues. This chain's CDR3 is CASSRLAVGGEDEQFL. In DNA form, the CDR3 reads TGTGCCAGCAGTCGGCTGGCGGTAGGAGGGGAAGATGAGCAGTTCCTC.

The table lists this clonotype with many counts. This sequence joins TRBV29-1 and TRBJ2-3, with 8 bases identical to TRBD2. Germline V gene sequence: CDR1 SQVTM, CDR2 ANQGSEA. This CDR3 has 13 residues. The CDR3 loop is CSWVTSGSDTQYF. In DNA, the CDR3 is TGCAGTTGGGTAACTAGCGGATCAGATACGCAGTATTTT.